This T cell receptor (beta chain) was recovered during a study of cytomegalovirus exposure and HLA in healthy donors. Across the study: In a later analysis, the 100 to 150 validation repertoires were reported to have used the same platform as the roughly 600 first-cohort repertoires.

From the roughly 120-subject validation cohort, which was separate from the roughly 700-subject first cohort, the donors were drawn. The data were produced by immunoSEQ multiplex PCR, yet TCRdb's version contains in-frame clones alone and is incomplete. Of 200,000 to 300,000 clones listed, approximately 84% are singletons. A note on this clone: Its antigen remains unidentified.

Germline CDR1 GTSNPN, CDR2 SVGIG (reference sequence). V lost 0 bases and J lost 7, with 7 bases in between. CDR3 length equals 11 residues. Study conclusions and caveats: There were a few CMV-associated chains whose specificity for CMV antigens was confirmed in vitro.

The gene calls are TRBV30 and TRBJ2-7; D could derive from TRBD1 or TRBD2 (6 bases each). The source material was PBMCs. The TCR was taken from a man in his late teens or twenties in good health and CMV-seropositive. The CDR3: CAWSVGGEQYF. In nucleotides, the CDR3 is TGTGCCTGGAGTGTAGGGGGGGAGCAGTACTTC.